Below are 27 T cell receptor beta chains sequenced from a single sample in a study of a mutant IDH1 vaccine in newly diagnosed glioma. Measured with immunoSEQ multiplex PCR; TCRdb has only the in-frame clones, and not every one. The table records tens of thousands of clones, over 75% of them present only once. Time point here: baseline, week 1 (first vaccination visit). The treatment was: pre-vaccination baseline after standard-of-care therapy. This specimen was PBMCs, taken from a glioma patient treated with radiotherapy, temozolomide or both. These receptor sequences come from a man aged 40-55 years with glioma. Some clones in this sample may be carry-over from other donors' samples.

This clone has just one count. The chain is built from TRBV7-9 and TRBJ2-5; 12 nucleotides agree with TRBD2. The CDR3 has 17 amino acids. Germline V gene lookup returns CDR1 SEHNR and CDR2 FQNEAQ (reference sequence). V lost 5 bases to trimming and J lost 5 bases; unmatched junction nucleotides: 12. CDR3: CASSDGTSGPDGETQYF. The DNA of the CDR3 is TGTGCCAGCAGCGACGGGACTAGCGGGCCCGATGGGGAGACCCAGTACTTC.

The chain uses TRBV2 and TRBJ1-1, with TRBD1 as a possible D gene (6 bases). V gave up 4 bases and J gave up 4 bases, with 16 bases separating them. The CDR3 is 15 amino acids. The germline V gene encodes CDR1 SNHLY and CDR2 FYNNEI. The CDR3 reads CASSAPRGGSTEAFF. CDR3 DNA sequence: TGTGCCAGCAGTGCCCCTCGAGGGGGGTCCACTGAAGCTTTCTTT.

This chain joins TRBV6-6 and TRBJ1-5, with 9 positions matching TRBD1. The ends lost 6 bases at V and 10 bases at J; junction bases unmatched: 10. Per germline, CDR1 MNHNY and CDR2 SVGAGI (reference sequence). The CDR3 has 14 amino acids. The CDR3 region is CASSPQQGANPQHF. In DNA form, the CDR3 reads TGTGCCAGCAGCCCTCAACAGGGGGCCAACCCCCAGCATTTT.

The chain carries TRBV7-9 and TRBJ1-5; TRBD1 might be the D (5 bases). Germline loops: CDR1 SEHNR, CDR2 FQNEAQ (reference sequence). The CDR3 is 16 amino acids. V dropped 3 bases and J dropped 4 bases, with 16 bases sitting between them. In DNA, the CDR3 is TGTGCCAGCAGCTTCCATGGGGGAGGGAGTAATCAGCCCCAGCATTTT. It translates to CASSFHGGGSNQPQHF.

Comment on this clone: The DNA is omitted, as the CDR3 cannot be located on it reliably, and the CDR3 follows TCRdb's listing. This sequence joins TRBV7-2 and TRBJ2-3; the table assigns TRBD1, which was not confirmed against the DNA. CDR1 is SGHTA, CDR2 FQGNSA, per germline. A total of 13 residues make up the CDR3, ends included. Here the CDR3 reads CASSPDWGTGTYF.

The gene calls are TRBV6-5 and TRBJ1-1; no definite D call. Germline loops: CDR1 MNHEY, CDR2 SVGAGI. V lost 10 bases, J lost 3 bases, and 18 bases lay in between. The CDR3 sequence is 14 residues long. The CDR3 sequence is CAITYPTSYTEAFF. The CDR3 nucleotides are TGTGCCATCACTTACCCCACCTCGTACACTGAAGCTTTCTTT.

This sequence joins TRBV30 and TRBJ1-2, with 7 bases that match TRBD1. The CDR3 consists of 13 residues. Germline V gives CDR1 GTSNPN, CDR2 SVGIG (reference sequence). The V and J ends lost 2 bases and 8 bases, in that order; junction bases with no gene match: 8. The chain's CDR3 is CAWSPRQGNGYTF. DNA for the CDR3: TGTGCCTGGAGTCCGCGACAGGGAAACGGCTACACCTTC.

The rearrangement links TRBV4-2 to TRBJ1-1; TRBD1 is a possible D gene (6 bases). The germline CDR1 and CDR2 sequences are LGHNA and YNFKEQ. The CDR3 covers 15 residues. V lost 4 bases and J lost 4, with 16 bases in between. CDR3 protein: CASSLWDQGGTEAFF. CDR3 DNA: TGTGCCAGCAGCCTATGGGACCAAGGGGGCACTGAAGCTTTCTTT.

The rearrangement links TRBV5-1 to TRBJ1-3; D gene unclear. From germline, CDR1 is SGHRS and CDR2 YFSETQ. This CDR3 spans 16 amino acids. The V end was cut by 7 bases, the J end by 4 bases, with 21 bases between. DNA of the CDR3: TGCGCCAGCCCCCAGCCAGGTAAGGGTTTGGGAAACACCATATATTTT. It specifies CASPQPGKGLGNTIYF.

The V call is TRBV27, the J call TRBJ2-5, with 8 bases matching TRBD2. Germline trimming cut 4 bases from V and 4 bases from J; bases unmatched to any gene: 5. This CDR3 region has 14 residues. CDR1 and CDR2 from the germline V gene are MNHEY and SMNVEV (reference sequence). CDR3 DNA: TGTGCCAGCAGTTCAGCGGGGGTTCCAGAGACCCAGTACTTC. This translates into CASSSAGVPETQYF.

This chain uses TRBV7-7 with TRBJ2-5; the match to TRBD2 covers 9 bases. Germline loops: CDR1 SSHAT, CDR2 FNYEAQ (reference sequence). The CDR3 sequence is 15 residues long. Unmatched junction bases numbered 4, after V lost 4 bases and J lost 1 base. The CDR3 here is CASSSRAGGQETQYF. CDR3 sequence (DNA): TGTGCCAGCAGCTCCAGAGCGGGGGGCCAAGAGACCCAGTACTTC.

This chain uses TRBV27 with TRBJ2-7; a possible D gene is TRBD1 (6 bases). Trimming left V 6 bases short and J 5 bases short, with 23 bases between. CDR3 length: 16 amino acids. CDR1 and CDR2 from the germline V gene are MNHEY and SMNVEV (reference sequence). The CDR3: CASSHGDGRAGDEQYF. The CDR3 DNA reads TGTGCCAGCAGCCATGGGGATGGTCGGGCAGGGGACGAGCAGTACTTC.

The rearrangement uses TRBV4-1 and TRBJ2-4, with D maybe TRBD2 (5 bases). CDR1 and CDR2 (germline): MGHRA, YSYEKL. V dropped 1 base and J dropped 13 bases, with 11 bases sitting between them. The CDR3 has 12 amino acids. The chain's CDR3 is CASSQAEGVQYF. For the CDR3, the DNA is TGCGCCAGCAGCCAAGCCGAGGGAGTGCAGTACTTC.

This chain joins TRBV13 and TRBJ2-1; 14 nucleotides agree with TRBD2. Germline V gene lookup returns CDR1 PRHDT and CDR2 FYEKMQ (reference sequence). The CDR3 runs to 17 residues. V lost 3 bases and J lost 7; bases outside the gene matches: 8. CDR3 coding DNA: TGTGCCAGCAGCTTGGACCCGACTAGCGGGGGGGCAAATGAGCAGTTCTTC. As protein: CASSLDPTSGGANEQFF. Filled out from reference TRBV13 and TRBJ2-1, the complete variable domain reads AAGVIQSPRHLIKEKRETATLKCYPIPRHDTVYWYQQGPGQDPQFLISFYEKMQSDKGSIPDRFSAQQFSDYHSELNMSSLELGDSALYFCASSLDPTSGGANEQFFGPGTRLTVL.

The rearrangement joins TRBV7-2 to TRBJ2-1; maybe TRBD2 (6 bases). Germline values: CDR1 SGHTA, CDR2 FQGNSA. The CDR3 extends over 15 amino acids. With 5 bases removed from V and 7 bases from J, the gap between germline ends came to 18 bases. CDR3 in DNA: TGTGCCAGCAGCCCCAGCCGGGACTCATTGAATGAGCAGTTCTTC. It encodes CASSPSRDSLNEQFF.

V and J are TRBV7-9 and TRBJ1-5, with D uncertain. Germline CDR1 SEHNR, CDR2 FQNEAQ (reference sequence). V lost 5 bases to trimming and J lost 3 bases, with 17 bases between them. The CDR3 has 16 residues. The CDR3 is CASSHSARAANQPQHF. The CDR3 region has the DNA TGTGCCAGCAGCCATTCAGCGAGGGCCGCCAATCAGCCCCAGCATTTT.

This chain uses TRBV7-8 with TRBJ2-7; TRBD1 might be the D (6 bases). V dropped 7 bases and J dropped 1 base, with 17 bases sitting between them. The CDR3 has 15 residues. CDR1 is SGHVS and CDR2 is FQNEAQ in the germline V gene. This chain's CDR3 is CASNPHQGRSYEQYF. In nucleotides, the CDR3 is TGTGCCAGCAACCCCCATCAGGGGCGGTCCTACGAGCAGTACTTC.

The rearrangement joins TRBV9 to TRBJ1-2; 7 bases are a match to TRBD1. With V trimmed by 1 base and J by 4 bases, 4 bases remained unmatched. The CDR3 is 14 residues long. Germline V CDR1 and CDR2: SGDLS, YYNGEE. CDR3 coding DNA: TGTGCCAGCAGCGTAAGCCAGGGGGTCTATGGCTACACCTTC. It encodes CASSVSQGVYGYTF.

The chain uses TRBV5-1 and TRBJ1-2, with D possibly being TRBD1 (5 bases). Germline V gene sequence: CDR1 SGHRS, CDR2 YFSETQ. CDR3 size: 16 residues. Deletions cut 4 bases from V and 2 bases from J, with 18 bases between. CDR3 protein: CASSPTGLANNYGYTF. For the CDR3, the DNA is TGCGCCAGCAGCCCCACGGGACTCGCCAACAACTATGGCTACACCTTC.

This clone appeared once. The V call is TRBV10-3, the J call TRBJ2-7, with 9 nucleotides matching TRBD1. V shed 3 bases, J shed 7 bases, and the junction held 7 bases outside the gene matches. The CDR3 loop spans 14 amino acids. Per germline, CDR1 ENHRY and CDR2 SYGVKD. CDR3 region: CAISEGTGRWEQYF. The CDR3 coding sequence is TGTGCCATCAGTGAAGGGACAGGGCGATGGGAGCAGTACTTC.

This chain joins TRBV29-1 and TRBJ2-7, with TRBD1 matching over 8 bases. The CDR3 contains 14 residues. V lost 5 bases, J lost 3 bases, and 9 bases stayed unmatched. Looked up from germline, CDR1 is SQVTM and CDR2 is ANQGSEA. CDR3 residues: CSVLTPGTGYEQYF. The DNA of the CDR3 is TGCAGCGTTCTTACACCCGGGACAGGCTACGAGCAGTACTTC.

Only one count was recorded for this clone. Here the CDR3 reads CASSLGGLSSYNEQFF. The DNA for the CDR3 is TGTGCCAGCAGCTTAGGAGGGCTGAGCTCCTACAATGAGCAGTTCTTC. The chain uses TRBV11-3 and TRBJ2-1; a weak D match, TRBD2 (5 bases). The CDR3 sequence is 16 residues long. The germline CDR1 and CDR2 sequences are SGHNT and YENEEA. With 1 base removed from V and 0 bases from J, the gap between germline ends came to 10 bases.

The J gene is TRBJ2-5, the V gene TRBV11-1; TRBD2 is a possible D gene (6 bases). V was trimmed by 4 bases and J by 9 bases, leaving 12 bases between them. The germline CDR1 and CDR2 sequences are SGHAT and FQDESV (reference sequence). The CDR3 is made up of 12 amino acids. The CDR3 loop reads CASSSGVRAQYF. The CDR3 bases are TGTGCCAGCAGCTCGGGAGTAAGGGCCCAGTACTTC. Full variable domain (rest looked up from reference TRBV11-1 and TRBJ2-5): EAEVAQSPRYKITEKSQAVAFWCDPISGHATLYWYRQILGQGPELLVQFQDESVVDDSQLPKDRFSAERLKGVDSTLKIQPAELGDSAMYLCASSSGVRAQYFGPGTRLLVL.

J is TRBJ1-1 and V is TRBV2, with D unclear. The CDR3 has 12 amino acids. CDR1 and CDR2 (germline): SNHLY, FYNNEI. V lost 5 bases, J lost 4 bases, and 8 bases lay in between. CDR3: CASSTYFTEAFF. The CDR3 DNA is TGTGCCAGCAGTACATACTTCACTGAAGCTTTCTTT. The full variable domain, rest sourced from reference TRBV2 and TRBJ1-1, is EPEVTQTPSHQVTQMGQEVILRCVPISNHLYFYWYRQILGQKVEFLVSFYNNEISEKSEIFDDQFSVERPDGSNFTLKIRSTKLEDSAMYFCASSTYFTEAFFGQGTRLTVV.

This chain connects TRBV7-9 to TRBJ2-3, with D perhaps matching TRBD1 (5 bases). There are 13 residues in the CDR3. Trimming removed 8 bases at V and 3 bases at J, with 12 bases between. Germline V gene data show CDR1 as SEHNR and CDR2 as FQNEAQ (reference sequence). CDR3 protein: CASGTKGTDTQYF. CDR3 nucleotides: TGTGCCAGCGGCACCAAGGGGACAGATACGCAGTATTTT.

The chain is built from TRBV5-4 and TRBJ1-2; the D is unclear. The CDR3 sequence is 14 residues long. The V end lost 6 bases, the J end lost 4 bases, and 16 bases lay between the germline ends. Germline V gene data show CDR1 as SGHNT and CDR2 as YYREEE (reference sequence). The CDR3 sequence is CASTPVGPGYGYTF. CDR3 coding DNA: TGTGCCAGCACCCCTGTTGGCCCGGGCTATGGCTACACCTTC. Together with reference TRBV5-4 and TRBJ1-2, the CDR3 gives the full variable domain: ETGVTQSPTHLIKTRGQQVTLRCSSQSGHNTVSWYQQALGQGPQFIFQYYREEENGRGNFPPRFSGLQFPNYSSELNVNALELDDSALYLCASTPVGPGYGYTFGSGTRLTVV.

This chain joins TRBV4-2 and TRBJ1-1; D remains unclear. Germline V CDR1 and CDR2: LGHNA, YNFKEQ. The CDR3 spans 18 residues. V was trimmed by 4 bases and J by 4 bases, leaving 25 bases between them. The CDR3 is CASSPLGRATPESTEAFF. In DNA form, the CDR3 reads TGTGCCAGCAGCCCTCTGGGTCGGGCTACTCCCGAAAGCACTGAAGCTTTCTTT.